This TCR beta chain was captured in a study of blood T cell repertoires in COVID-19. The repertoire was sequenced with immunoSEQ multiplex PCR; TCRdb's copy has only in-frame clones and lacks some. The sample records 88,000 or so clones, 70% to 90% being singletons. V dropped 6 bases and J dropped 5; count of bases not matched to a gene: 8. The CDR3 consists of 16 residues. The V gene's germline CDR1 is LGHDT and CDR2 YNNKEL (reference sequence). Sequencing input: peripheral blood. The receptor comes from a man aged 55 to 70 with acute or convalescent COVID-19. The chain combines TRBV3-1 (or the pseudogene TRBV3-2) with TRBJ2-2, with 11 bases lining up with TRBD1. The CDR3 loop is CASSLYGTGGTGELFF. CDR3 coding DNA: TGTGCCAGCAGTCTTTATGGGACAGGGGGAACCGGGGAGCTGTTTTTT.